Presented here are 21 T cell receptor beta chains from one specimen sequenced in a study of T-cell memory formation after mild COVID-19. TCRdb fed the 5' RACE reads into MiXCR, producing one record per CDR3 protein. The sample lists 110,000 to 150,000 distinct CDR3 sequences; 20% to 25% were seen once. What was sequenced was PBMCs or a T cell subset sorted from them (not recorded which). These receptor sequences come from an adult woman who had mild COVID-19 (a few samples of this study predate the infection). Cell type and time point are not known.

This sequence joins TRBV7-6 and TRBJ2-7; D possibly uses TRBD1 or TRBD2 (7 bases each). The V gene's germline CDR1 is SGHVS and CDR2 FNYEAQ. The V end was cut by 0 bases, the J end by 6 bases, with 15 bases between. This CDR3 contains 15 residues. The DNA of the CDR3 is TGTGCCAGCAGCTTAGCGACAGGGTGGGGGGGCGAGCAGTACTTC. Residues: CASSLATGWGGEQYF.

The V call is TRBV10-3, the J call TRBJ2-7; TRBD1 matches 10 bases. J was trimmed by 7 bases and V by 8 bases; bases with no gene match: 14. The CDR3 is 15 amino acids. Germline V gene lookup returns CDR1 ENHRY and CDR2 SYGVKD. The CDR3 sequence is CAISEPGQGYEEQYF. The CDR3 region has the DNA TGTGCCATCTCTGAGCCGGGACAGGGGTATGAGGAGCAGTACTTC.

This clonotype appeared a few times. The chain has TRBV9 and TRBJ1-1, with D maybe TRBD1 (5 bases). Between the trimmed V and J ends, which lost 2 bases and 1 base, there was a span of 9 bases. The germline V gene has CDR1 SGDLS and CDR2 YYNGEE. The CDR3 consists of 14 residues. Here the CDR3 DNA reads TGTGCCAGCAGCGTGAGCGACAGGAACACTGAAGCTTTCTTT. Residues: CASSVSDRNTEAFF.

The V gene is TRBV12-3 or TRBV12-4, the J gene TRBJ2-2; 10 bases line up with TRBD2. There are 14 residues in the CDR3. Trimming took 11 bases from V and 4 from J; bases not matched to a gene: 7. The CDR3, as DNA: TGTGCCGGAAGCGGGAGGGAGCCCACCGGGGAGCTGTTTTTT. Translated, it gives CAGSGREPTGELFF.

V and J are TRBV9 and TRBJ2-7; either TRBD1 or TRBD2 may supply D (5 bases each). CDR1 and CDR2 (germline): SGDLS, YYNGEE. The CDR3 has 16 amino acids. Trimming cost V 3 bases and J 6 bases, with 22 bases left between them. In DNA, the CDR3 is TGTGCCAGCAGCGGAACCCTCGGGGCAGGAACGGGCGAGCAGTACTTC. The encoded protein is CASSGTLGAGTGEQYF.

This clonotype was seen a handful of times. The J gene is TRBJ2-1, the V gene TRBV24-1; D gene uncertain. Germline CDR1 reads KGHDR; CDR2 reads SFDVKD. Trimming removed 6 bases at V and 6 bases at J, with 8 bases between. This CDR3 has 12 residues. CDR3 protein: CATSSMGNEQFF. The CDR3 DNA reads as TGTGCCACCAGTTCTATGGGCAATGAGCAGTTCTTC.

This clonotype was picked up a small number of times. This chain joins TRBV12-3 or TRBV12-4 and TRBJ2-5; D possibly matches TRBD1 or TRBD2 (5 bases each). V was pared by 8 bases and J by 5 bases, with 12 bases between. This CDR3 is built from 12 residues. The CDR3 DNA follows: TGTGCCAGCGGGGCGGGCACGGAGACCCAGTACTTC. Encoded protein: CASGAGTETQYF.

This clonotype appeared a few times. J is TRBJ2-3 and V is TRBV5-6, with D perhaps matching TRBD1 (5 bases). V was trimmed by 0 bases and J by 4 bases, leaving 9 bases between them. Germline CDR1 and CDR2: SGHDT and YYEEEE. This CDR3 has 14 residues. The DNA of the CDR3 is TGTGCCAGCAGCTTGGTAGGGGCCTCAGATACGCAGTATTTT. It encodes CASSLVGASDTQYF.

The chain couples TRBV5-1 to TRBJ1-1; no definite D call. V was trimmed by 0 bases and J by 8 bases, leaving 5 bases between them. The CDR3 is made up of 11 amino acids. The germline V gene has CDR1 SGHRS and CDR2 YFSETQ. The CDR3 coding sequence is TGCGCCAGCAGCTTGGGACAAGAAGCTTTCTTT. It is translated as CASSLGQEAFF.

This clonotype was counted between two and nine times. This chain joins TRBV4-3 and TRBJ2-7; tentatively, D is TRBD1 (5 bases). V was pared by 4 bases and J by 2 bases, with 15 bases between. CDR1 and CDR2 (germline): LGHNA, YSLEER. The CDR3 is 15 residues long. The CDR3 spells CASSPRTTVPYEQYF. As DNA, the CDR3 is TGCGCCAGCAGCCCCAGGACAACGGTGCCCTACGAGCAGTACTTC.

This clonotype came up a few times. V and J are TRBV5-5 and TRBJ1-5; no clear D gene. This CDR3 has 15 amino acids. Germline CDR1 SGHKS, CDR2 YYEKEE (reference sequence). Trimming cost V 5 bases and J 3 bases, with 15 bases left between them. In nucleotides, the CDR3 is TGTGCCAGCAGTCCGGGTCGGGCCCTCAATCAGCCCCAGCATTTT. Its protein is CASSPGRALNQPQHF.

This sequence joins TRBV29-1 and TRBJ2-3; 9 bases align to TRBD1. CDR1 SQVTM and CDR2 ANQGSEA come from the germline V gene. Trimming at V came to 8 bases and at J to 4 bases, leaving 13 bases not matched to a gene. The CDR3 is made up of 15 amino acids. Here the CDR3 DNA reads TGCAGCCCCTCAATTCTGGGACAGGGACCAGATACGCAGTATTTT. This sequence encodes CSPSILGQGPDTQYF.

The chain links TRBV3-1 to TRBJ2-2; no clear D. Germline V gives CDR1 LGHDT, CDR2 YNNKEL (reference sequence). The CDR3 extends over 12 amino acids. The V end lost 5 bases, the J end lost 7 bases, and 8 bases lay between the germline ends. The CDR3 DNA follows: TGTGCCAGCAGCGGGCTGGTCGGGGAGCTGTTTTTT. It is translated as CASSGLVGELFF.

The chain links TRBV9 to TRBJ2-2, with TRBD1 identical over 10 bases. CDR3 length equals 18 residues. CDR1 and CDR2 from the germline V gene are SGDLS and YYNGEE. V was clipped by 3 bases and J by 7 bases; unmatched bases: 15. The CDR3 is CASSDPAGGQGVIGELFF. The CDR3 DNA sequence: TGTGCCAGCAGCGACCCAGCGGGCGGACAGGGGGTTATCGGGGAGCTGTTTTTT.

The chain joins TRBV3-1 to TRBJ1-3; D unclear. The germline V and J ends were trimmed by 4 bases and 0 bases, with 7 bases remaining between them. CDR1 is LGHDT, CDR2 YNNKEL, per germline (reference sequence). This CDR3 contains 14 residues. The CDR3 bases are TGTGCCAGCAGCCCCCAGAACTCTGGAAACACCATATATTTT. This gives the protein CASSPQNSGNTIYF.

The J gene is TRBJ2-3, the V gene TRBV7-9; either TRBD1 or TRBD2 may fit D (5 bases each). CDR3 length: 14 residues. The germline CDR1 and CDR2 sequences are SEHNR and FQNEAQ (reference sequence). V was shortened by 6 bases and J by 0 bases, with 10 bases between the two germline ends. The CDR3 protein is CASRGTSSTDTQYF. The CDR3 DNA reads TGTGCCAGCAGGGGGACCTCTAGCACAGATACGCAGTATTTT.

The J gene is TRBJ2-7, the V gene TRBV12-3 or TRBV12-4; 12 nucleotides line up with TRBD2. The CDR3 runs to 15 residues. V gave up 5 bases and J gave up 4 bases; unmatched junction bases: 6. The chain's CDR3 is CASSPGLAGLYEQYF. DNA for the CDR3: TGTGCCAGCAGTCCCGGACTAGCGGGATTGTACGAGCAGTACTTC.

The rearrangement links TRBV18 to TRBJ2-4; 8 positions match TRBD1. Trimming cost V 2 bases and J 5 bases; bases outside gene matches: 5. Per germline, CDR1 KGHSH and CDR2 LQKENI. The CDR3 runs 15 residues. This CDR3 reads CASSPNDRGQNIQYF. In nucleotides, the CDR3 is TGTGCCAGCTCACCAAATGACAGGGGCCAAAACATTCAGTACTTC.

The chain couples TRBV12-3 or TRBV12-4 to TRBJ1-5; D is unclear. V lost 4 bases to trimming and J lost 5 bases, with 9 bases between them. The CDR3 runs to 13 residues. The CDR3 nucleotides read TGTGCCAGCAGTTCCGCGGCCTATCAGCCCCAGCATTTT. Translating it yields CASSSAAYQPQHF.

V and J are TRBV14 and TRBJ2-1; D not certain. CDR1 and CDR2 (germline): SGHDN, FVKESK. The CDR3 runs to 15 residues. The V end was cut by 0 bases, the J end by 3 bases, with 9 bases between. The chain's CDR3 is CASSQDPPGYNEQFF. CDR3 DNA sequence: TGTGCCAGCAGCCAAGATCCCCCGGGCTACAATGAGCAGTTCTTC.

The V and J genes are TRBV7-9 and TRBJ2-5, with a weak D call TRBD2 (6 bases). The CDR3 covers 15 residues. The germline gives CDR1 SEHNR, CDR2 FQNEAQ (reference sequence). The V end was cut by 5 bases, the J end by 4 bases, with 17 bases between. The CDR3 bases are TGTGCCAGCAGCCCCTTGGTAGCGGTAGTAGAGACCCAGTACTTC. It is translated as CASSPLVAVVETQYF. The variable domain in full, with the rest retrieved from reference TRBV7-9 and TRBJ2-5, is DTGVSQNPRHKITKRGQNVTFRCDPISEHNRLYWYRQTLGQGPEFLTYFQNEAQLEKSRLLSDRFSAERPKGSFSTLEIQRTEQGDSAMYLCASSPLVAVVETQYFGPGTRLLVL.